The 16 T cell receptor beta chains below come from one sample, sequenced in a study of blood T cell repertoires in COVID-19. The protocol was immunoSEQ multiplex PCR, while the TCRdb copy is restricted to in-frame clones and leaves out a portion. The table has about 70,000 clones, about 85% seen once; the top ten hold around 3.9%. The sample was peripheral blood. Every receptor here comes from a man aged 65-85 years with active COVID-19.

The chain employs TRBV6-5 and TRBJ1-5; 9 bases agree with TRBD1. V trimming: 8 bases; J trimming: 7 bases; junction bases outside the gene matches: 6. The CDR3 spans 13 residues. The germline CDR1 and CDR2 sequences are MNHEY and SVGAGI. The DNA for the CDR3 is TGTGCCAGCGGGGGGACAGGGAGGCAGCCCCAGCATTTT. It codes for CASGGTGRQPQHF.

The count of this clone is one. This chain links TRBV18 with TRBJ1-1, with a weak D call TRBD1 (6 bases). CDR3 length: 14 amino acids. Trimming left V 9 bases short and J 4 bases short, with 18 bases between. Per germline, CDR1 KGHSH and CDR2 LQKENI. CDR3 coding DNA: TGTGCCAGTGCCGCCGGGGGCGGGGGCACTGAAGCTTTCTTT. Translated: CASAAGGGGTEAFF.

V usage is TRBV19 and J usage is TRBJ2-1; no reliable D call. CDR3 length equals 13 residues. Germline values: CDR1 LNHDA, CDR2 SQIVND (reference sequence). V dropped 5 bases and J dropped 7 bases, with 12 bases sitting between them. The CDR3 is CASSPYGWNEQFF. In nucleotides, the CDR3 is TGTGCCAGTAGTCCCTACGGGTGGAATGAGCAGTTCTTC.

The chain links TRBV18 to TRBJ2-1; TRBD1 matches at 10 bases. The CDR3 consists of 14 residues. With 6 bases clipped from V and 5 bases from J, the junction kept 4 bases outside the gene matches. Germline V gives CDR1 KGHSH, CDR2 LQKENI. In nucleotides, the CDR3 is TGTGCCAGCTCGCGGGACAGGGGCCACAATGAGCAGTTCTTC. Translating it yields CASSRDRGHNEQFF.

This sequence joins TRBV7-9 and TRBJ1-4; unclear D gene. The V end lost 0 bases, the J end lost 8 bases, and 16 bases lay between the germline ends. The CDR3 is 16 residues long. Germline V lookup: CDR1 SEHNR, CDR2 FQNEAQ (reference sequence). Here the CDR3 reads CASSLARGLAPEKLFF. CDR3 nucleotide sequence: TGTGCCAGCAGCTTAGCGCGAGGCCTGGCGCCCGAAAAACTGTTTTTT.

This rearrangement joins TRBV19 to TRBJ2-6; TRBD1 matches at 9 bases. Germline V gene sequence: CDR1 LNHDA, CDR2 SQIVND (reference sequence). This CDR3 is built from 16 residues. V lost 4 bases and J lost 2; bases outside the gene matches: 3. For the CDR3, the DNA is TGTGCCAGTAGTACGACAGGGGGGGCTGGGGCCAACGTCCTGACTTTC. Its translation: CASSTTGGAGANVLTF.

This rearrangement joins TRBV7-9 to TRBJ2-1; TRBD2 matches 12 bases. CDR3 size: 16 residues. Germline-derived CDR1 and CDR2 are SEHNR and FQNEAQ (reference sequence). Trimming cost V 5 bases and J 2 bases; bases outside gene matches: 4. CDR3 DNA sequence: TGTGCCAGCAGCCCCCGGACTAGCGGGGCCTACAATGAGCAGTTCTTC. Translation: CASSPRTSGAYNEQFF.

The CDR3 coding sequence is TGTGCCAGCAGCTTGGAGGGACAAGGGTTGTCACCCCTCCACTTT. Translation: CASSLEGQGLSPLHF. The rearrangement joins TRBV5-8 to TRBJ1-6; maybe TRBD1 (6 bases). Germline assignment: CDR1 SGHTS and CDR2 YDEGEE. V was shortened by 0 bases and J by 10 bases, with 14 bases between the two germline ends. The CDR3 is 15 amino acids.

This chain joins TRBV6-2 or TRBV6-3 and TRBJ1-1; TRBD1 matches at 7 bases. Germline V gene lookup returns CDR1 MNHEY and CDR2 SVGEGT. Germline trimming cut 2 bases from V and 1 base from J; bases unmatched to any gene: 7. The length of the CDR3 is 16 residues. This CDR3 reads CASSYTRQGPNTEAFF. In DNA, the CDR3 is TGTGCCAGCAGTTACACAAGACAGGGCCCGAACACTGAAGCTTTCTTT.

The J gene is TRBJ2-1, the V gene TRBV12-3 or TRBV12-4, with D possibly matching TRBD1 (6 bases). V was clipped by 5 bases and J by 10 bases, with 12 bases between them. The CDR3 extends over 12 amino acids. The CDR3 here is CASSPSGTEQFF. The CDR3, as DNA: TGTGCCAGCAGTCCCTCCGGGACAGAGCAGTTCTTC.

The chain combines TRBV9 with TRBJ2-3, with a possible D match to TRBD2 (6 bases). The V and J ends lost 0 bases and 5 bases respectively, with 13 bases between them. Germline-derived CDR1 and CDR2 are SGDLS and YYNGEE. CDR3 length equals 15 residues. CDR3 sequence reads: CASSVAGEWVDTQYF. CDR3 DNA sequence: TGTGCCAGCAGCGTAGCGGGGGAGTGGGTAGATACGCAGTATTTT.

The CDR3, as DNA: TGTGCCAGCAGTTCGCCAGGGGGCAGGGGGGAGCTGTTTTTT. Amino acids: CASSSPGGRGELFF. The chain employs TRBV6-6 and TRBJ2-2; 8 positions match TRBD1. Unmatched junction bases numbered 6, after V lost 4 bases and J lost 8 bases. The CDR3 runs to 14 residues. Germline V gene sequence: CDR1 MNHNY, CDR2 SVGAGI (reference sequence).

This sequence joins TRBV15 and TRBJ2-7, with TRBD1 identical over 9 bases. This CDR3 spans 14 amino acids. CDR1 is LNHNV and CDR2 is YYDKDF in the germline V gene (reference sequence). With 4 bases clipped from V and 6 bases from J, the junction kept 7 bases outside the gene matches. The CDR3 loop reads CATSTRKTGGEQYF. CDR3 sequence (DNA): TGTGCCACCAGCACCCGGAAGACAGGGGGCGAGCAGTACTTC. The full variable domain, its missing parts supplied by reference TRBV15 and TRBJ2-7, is DAMVIQNPRYQVTQFGKPVTLSCSQTLNHNVMYWYQQKSSQAPKLLFHYYDKDFNNEADTPDNFQSRRPNTSFCFLDIRSPGLGDTAMYLCATSTRKTGGEQYFGPGTRLTVT.

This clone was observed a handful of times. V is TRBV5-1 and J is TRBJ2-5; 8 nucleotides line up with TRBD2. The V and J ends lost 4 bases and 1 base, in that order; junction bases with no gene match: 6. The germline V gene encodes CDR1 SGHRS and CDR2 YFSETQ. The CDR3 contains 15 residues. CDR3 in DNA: TGCGCCAGCAGCCCCTTAGCGGGAACCCAAGAGACCCAGTACTTC. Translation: CASSPLAGTQETQYF.

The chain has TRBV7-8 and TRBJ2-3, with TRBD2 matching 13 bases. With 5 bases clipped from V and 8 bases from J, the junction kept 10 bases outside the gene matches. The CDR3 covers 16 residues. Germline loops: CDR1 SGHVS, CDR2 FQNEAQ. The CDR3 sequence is CASSPRTSGSFGTQYF. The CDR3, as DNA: TGTGCCAGCAGCCCACGGACTAGCGGGAGTTTTGGTACGCAGTATTTT.

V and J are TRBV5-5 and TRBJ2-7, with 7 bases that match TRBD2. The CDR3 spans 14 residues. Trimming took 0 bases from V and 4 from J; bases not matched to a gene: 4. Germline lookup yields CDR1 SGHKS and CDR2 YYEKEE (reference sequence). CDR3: CASSLGQGGYEQYF. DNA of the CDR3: TGTGCCAGCAGCTTGGGGCAGGGAGGGTACGAGCAGTACTTC. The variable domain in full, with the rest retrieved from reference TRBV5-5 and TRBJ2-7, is DAGVTQSPTHLIKTRGQQVTLRCSPISGHKSVSWYQQVLGQGPQFIFQYYEKEERGRGNFPDRFSARQFPNYSSELNVNALLLGDSALYLCASSLGQGGYEQYFGPGTRLTVT.